What follows are 15 T cell receptor beta chains derived from one specimen sequenced in a study of cytomegalovirus exposure and HLA in healthy donors. In the PCR, 60 Vbeta and 13 Jbeta primers were used. Generated by immunoSEQ multiplex PCR, the TCRdb table keeps only in-frame clones and is missing some. The sample lists some 120,000 clones, about 80% occurring once. The sequenced material came from PBMCs. These receptors originate from a man aged 40-50 years in good health and CMV-seronegative.

V gene TRBV6-5 combines with J gene TRBJ2-3; 9 nucleotides match TRBD2. Germline lookup yields CDR1 MNHEY and CDR2 SVGAGI. The CDR3 totals 14 residues. J lost 6 bases, V lost 5 bases, and 6 bases had no gene match. CDR3 amino acids: CASSKAGGRDTQYF. As DNA, the CDR3 is TGTGCCAGCAGTAAGGCGGGGGGGCGTGATACGCAGTATTTT.

The J gene is TRBJ1-5, the V gene TRBV5-1; 7 bases fit TRBD1. J was trimmed by 3 bases and V by 4 bases; bases with no gene match: 7. The CDR3 is made up of 15 amino acids. Germline V gives CDR1 SGHRS, CDR2 YFSETQ. CDR3 nucleotide sequence: TGCGCCAGCAGCACAACAGGGGCGTCCAATCAGCCCCAGCATTTT. Translated, it gives CASSTTGASNQPQHF. Filled out from reference TRBV5-1 and TRBJ1-5, the complete variable domain reads KAGVTQTPRYLIKTRGQQVTLSCSPISGHRSVSWYQQTPGQGLQFLFEYFSETQRNKGNFPGRFSGRQFSNSRSEMNVSTLELGDSALYLCASSTTGASNQPQHFGDGTRLSIL.

This clone was recorded once. The chain uses TRBV19 and TRBJ2-1; D perhaps matches TRBD2 (6 bases). Germline CDR1 is LNHDA and CDR2 is SQIVND (reference sequence). V was clipped by 2 bases and J by 1 base, with 12 bases between them. CDR3 size: 16 residues. CDR3: CASSIILAGSYNEQFF. The CDR3 region has the DNA TGTGCCAGTAGTATAATATTGGCGGGATCCTACAATGAGCAGTTCTTC.

A single count supports this clone. The genes are TRBV19 and TRBJ2-5; the match to TRBD1 covers 8 bases. J lost 5 bases, V lost 4 bases, and 9 bases had no gene match. Germline V gene sequence: CDR1 LNHDA, CDR2 SQIVND (reference sequence). This CDR3 spans 15 amino acids. The CDR3, as DNA: TGTGCCAGTAGTACCCCAGGGGGCGGATTGGAGACCCAGTACTTC. This translates into CASSTPGGGLETQYF.

V usage is TRBV27 and J usage is TRBJ2-3; possible D gene TRBD1, 6 bases. This CDR3 is built from 16 residues. In germline, CDR1 is MNHEY, CDR2 SMNVEV (reference sequence). The V gene lost 3 bases and the J gene lost 0 bases, with 13 bases spanning the gap. The CDR3 coding sequence is TGTGCCAGCAGTTTCCTCGCACAGGGAAGCACAGATACGCAGTATTTT. Its translation: CASSFLAQGSTDTQYF.

The CDR3 sequence: CASSYRLAGTIQETQYF. CDR3 DNA: TGCGCCAGCAGCTATAGACTAGCGGGGACTATCCAAGAGACCCAGTACTTC. This chain connects TRBV5-1 to TRBJ2-5; 11 nucleotides match TRBD2. This CDR3 has 17 residues. The germline V gene encodes CDR1 SGHRS and CDR2 YFSETQ. Trimming removed 3 bases from V and 1 base from J; junction bases left unmatched: 8.

The chain employs TRBV7-7 and TRBJ2-2; 7 bases are shared with TRBD2. Looked up from germline, CDR1 is SSHAT and CDR2 is FNYEAQ (reference sequence). J gave up 1 base and V 5 bases, and 1 base lay outside the gene matches. The CDR3 extends over 14 amino acids. In DNA form, the CDR3 reads TGTGCCAGCAGCCGCGGGGGGAACACCGGGGAGCTGTTTTTT. Protein: CASSRGGNTGELFF.

This sequence joins TRBV4-2 and TRBJ2-5, with 9 bases identical to TRBD2. Germline V gene data show CDR1 as LGHNA and CDR2 as YNFKEQ. This CDR3 contains 16 residues. The trim removed 0 bases at V and 1 base at J, leaving 3 bases unmatched. Here the CDR3 reads CASSQDRAGGQETQYF. Written as DNA, the CDR3 is TGTGCCAGCAGCCAAGACCGAGCGGGGGGCCAAGAGACCCAGTACTTC.

The chain recombines TRBV19 with TRBJ1-5; D is possibly TRBD1 (6 bases). Germline V gives CDR1 LNHDA, CDR2 SQIVND (reference sequence). This CDR3 region has 15 residues. Trimming cost V 9 bases and J 0 bases, with 15 bases left between them. In nucleotides, the CDR3 is TGTGCCAGCCACACGTGGACAGATAGCAATCAGCCCCAGCATTTT. Translating gives CASHTWTDSNQPQHF.

The chain carries TRBV9 and TRBJ2-7; D ambiguous. The CDR3 is made up of 15 amino acids. Germline loops: CDR1 SGDLS, CDR2 YYNGEE. Trimming took off 0 bases at V and 3 bases at J, with 13 bases between the two ends. The CDR3 spells CASSVGSSTHYEQYF. Here the CDR3 DNA reads TGTGCCAGCAGCGTAGGTAGTAGCACACACTACGAGCAGTACTTC.

The gene calls are TRBV27 and TRBJ2-1; D perhaps matches TRBD2 (5 bases). Per the germline V gene, CDR1 is MNHEY and CDR2 is SMNVEV (reference sequence). The CDR3 is made up of 18 amino acids. V dropped 7 bases and J dropped 4 bases, with 26 bases sitting between them. CDR3: CASTPPGVVSGPYNEQFF. CDR3 DNA sequence: TGTGCCAGCACCCCACCCGGCGTAGTCAGCGGACCTTACAATGAGCAGTTCTTC.

This clone was seen more than once but under ten times. The J gene is TRBJ2-5, the V gene TRBV5-5, with D maybe TRBD1 (6 bases). CDR1 and CDR2 from the germline V gene are SGHKS and YYEKEE (reference sequence). Trimming removed 0 bases at V and 4 bases at J, with 16 bases between. This CDR3 has 16 residues. Here the CDR3 reads CASSLEWSGVTETQYF. The CDR3 DNA reads as TGTGCCAGCAGCTTGGAATGGTCAGGGGTTACAGAGACCCAGTACTTC. The full variable domain, rest sourced from reference TRBV5-5 and TRBJ2-5, is DAGVTQSPTHLIKTRGQQVTLRCSPISGHKSVSWYQQVLGQGPQFIFQYYEKEERGRGNFPDRFSARQFPNYSSELNVNALLLGDSALYLCASSLEWSGVTETQYFGPGTRLLVL.

This rearrangement joins TRBV10-3 to TRBJ2-2; TRBD2 aligns across 9 bases. Germline V gene lookup returns CDR1 ENHRY and CDR2 SYGVKD. The ends lost 6 bases at V and 2 bases at J; junction bases unmatched: 19. This CDR3 spans 20 amino acids. In nucleotides, the CDR3 is TGTGCCATCAGGATTGGGACACTTGGTAGCGGGAGATATAACACCGGGGAGCTGTTTTTT. Encoded protein: CAIRIGTLGSGRYNTGELFF.

This clone was seen once. The J gene is TRBJ1-6, the V gene TRBV18; the D is unclear. The V gene lost 3 bases and the J gene lost 0 bases, with 12 bases spanning the gap. The CDR3 runs 17 residues. Germline values: CDR1 KGHSH, CDR2 LQKENI. The CDR3 nucleotides read TGTGCCAGCTCACCTGTACAGTTAAGCTCCTATAATTCACCCCTCCACTTT. Translated: CASSPVQLSSYNSPLHF.

Only a few counts were recorded for this clone. The V call is TRBV7-2, the J call TRBJ1-5, with 7 bases aligning to TRBD1. V trimming: 5 bases; J trimming: 5 bases; junction bases outside the gene matches: 6. The CDR3 contains 14 residues. CDR1 is SGHTA and CDR2 is FQGNSA in the germline V gene. This CDR3 is CASSRQGGDQPQHF. DNA of the CDR3: TGTGCCAGCAGCCGACAGGGTGGGGATCAGCCCCAGCATTTT. The full variable domain, rest sourced from reference TRBV7-2 and TRBJ1-5, is GAGVSQSPSNKVTEKGKDVELRCDPISGHTALYWYRQSLGQGLEFLIYFQGNSAPDKSGLPSDRFSAERTGGSVSTLTIQRTQQEDSAVYLCASSRQGGDQPQHFGDGTRLSIL.